Below are 20 T cell receptor beta chains sequenced from a single sample in a study of T-cell reconstitution after alpha-beta-depleted transplantation in children. For TCRbeta, the library was prepared with unique molecular identifiers. TCRdb called the PCR reads again in MiXCR, with one record for every CDR3 protein. The data contain around 96,000 distinct CDR3 sequences, more than 10% of them singletons. Sequenced here: PBMCs from the stem cell graft donor, sampled from the stem cell graft. The receptors derive from a human donor who donated a stem cell graft to a child with inherited bone marrow failure.

This clonotype was seen ten or more times. The J gene is TRBJ1-1, the V gene TRBV29-1; the D gene is possibly TRBD1 (6 bases). The length of the CDR3 is 12 residues. Germline V gene sequence: CDR1 SQVTM, CDR2 ANQGSEA. Trimming cost V 6 bases and J 3 bases, with 11 bases left between them. CDR3 loop: CSVRTVYTEAFF. The CDR3 nucleotides are TGCAGCGTGCGGACAGTTTACACTGAAGCTTTCTTT. The whole variable domain, remainder taken from reference TRBV29-1 and TRBJ1-1, is SAVISQKPSRDICQRGTSLTIQCQVDSQVTMMFWYRQQPGQSLTLIATANQGSEATYESGFVIDKFPISRPNLTFSTLTVSNMSPEDSSIYLCSVRTVYTEAFFGQGTRLTVV.

This clonotype has ten or more counts. The chain carries TRBV7-2 and TRBJ2-7; 8 nucleotides line up with TRBD2. V lost 5 bases to trimming and J lost 9 bases; unmatched junction nucleotides: 6. The CDR3 loop spans 12 amino acids. Germline V gene sequence: CDR1 SGHTA, CDR2 FQGNSA. This CDR3 reads CASSQMAGGQYF. The CDR3 DNA sequence: TGTGCCAGCAGCCAGATGGCGGGGGGGCAGTACTTC.

At least ten counts were recorded for this clonotype. The V and J genes are TRBV29-1 and TRBJ1-1, with no clear D. This CDR3 spans 11 amino acids. V was shortened by 4 bases and J by 1 base, with 4 bases between the two germline ends. The V gene's germline CDR1 is SQVTM and CDR2 ANQGSEA. This chain's CDR3 is CSVVGNTEAFF. CDR3 bases: TGCAGCGTTGTTGGGAACACTGAAGCTTTCTTT.

The table lists this clonotype with many counts. The V and J genes are TRBV5-1 and TRBJ1-1, with D perhaps matching TRBD1 (6 bases). V dropped 1 base and J dropped 5 bases, with 12 bases sitting between them. There are 14 residues in the CDR3. Germline lookup yields CDR1 SGHRS and CDR2 YFSETQ. The CDR3 sequence: CASSLKTGTTEAFF. DNA for the CDR3: TGCGCCAGCAGCTTGAAGACAGGTACGACTGAAGCTTTCTTT.

This clonotype was observed a handful of times. The chain is built from TRBV7-9 and TRBJ2-7; the D gene is possibly TRBD2 (6 bases). Trimming removed 1 base at V and 10 bases at J, with 11 bases between. The germline gives CDR1 SEHNR, CDR2 FQNEAQ (reference sequence). This CDR3 is 12 amino acids long. CDR3 protein: CASSLVRGTQYF. In DNA, the CDR3 is TGTGCCAGCAGCTTAGTGCGGGGCACTCAGTACTTC.

In its sample, this clonotype was seen many times. This sequence joins TRBV7-2 and TRBJ2-2; D is possibly TRBD2 (5 bases). This CDR3 comprises 17 residues. Trimming stripped 4 bases from V and 8 bases from J, with 23 bases between. Germline-derived CDR1 and CDR2 are SGHTA and FQGNSA. Here the CDR3 reads CASSSFTGSLGRGELFF. The CDR3 coding sequence is TGTGCCAGCAGCTCGTTTACTGGGAGCCTTGGTCGGGGGGAGCTGTTTTTT.

This clonotype was seen many times. The rearrangement links TRBV18 to TRBJ1-1; D may be TRBD1 (5 bases). The CDR3 is 13 amino acids. V was clipped by 6 bases and J by 3 bases, with 11 bases between them. Germline lookup yields CDR1 KGHSH and CDR2 LQKENI. The CDR3 bases are TGTGCCAGCTCGCCCTCACAGGACACTGAAGCTTTCTTT. Its protein product is CASSPSQDTEAFF.

At least ten counts were recorded for this clonotype. CDR3 DNA: TGCAGTGCTCGTCTGGGGGAGGGTACGAGCGACGGCAATCAGCCCCAGCATTTT. Amino acids: CSARLGEGTSDGNQPQHF. V gene TRBV20-1 combines with J gene TRBJ1-5; D is perhaps TRBD1 (5 bases). Germline lookup yields CDR1 DFQATT and CDR2 SNEGSKA (reference sequence). V shed 5 bases and J shed 2 bases, with 25 bases lying between them. CDR3 length: 18 amino acids.

The chain has TRBV15 and TRBJ1-2; the D is unclear. The CDR3 loop spans 14 amino acids. Germline V lookup: CDR1 LNHNV, CDR2 YYDKDF (reference sequence). V was pared by 0 bases and J by 7 bases, with 12 bases between. The CDR3, as DNA: TGTGCCACCAGCAGAGATCTCAAAGGGCTTGGCTACACCTTC. Its translation is CATSRDLKGLGYTF. The entire variable domain, with the rest obtained from reference TRBV15 and TRBJ1-2, is as follows: DAMVIQNPRYQVTQFGKPVTLSCSQTLNHNVMYWYQQKSSQAPKLLFHYYDKDFNNEADTPDNFQSRRPNTSFCFLDIRSPGLGDTAMYLCATSRDLKGLGYTFGSGTRLTVV.

This clonotype was counted at least ten times. J is TRBJ2-5 and V is TRBV12-3 or TRBV12-4; 7 bases align to TRBD2. Unmatched junction bases numbered 2, after V lost 5 bases and J lost 5 bases. CDR3 length: 12 amino acids. In nucleotides, the CDR3 is TGTGCCAGCAGTCCCGGGGGGGAGACCCAGTACTTC. It encodes CASSPGGETQYF.

The rearrangement uses TRBV11-2 and TRBJ2-5; no clear D gene. V was cut by 5 bases and J by 4 bases, with 14 bases left in between. Germline assignment: CDR1 SGHAT and CDR2 FQNNGV. The CDR3 length is 14 residues. CDR3 DNA: TGTGCCAGCAGCCCGCCCTACGAGAGAGAGACCCAGTACTTC. This gives the protein CASSPPYERETQYF.

This clonotype occurred many times. The chain combines TRBV6-5 with TRBJ2-1; D is undetermined. This CDR3 spans 14 amino acids. CDR1 and CDR2 (germline): MNHEY, SVGAGI. The germline V and J ends were trimmed by 2 bases and 8 bases, with 13 bases remaining between them. The CDR3 DNA follows: TGTGCCAGCAGTTACCTGGTTAGGTCCCATGAGCAGTTCTTC. Amino acid sequence: CASSYLVRSHEQFF.

In its sample, this clonotype was seen many times. The gene calls are TRBV7-9 and TRBJ1-4, with D unclear. Trimming took 8 bases from V and 8 from J, leaving 12 bases between them. There are 12 residues in the CDR3. Germline V gene sequence: CDR1 SEHNR, CDR2 FQNEAQ (reference sequence). CDR3 region: CASRRLEEKLFF. DNA of the CDR3: TGTGCCAGCCGCCGTTTGGAAGAAAAACTGTTTTTT.

This clonotype was recorded many times. The V call is TRBV7-2, the J call TRBJ2-1; possible D gene TRBD2, 5 bases. This CDR3 spans 13 amino acids. The germline V and J ends were trimmed by 3 bases and 15 bases, with 18 bases remaining between them. Per the germline V gene, CDR1 is SGHTA and CDR2 is FQGNSA. As DNA, the CDR3 is TGTGCCAGCAGCTTGAGGGTCGGGTCCCGCCGGTTCTTC. This codes for CASSLRVGSRRFF.

This clonotype was observed many times. The chain links TRBV19 to TRBJ2-3, with D perhaps TRBD2 (5 bases). The CDR3 has 14 residues. Trimming removed 5 bases from V and 0 bases from J, with 9 bases in between. Germline CDR1 and CDR2: LNHDA and SQIVND (reference sequence). This chain's CDR3 is CASSLTGSTDTQYF. The DNA of the CDR3 is TGTGCCAGTAGTCTCACGGGAAGCACAGATACGCAGTATTTT.

This clonotype has ten or more counts. V gene TRBV12-3 or TRBV12-4 combines with J gene TRBJ2-1; D may be TRBD2 (5 bases). This CDR3 has 15 residues. Trimming took off 1 base at V and 6 bases at J, with 13 bases between the two ends. This CDR3 is CASSLVLALVNEQFF. The CDR3, as DNA: TGTGCCAGCAGTTTAGTCCTAGCCCTTGTCAATGAGCAGTTCTTC.

This clonotype was recorded many times. The chain carries TRBV27 and TRBJ2-1; 12 bases match TRBD2. J gave up 7 bases and V 3 bases, and 7 bases lay outside the gene matches. Germline CDR1 and CDR2: MNHEY and SMNVEV (reference sequence). The CDR3 totals 16 residues. CDR3 residues: CASSLLAGGPGNEQFF. CDR3 DNA sequence: TGTGCCAGCAGTTTGCTAGCGGGAGGGCCGGGGAATGAGCAGTTCTTC.

This clonotype was counted ten times or more. The chain has TRBV6-1 and TRBJ2-3; D remains ambiguous. This CDR3 contains 13 residues. Trimming pared 3 bases from V and 5 bases from J, leaving 9 bases between. In germline, CDR1 is MNHNS, CDR2 SASEGT. The CDR3 reads CASSDSVGDTQYF. CDR3 DNA sequence: TGTGCCAGCAGTGATTCCGTTGGAGATACGCAGTATTTT.

In this sample, this clonotype turned up many times. The chain employs TRBV20-1 and TRBJ1-2; no reliable D call. The germline gives CDR1 DFQATT, CDR2 SNEGSKA (reference sequence). The CDR3 runs to 11 residues. The CDR3 sequence: CSAGRTMSYTF. The CDR3 DNA reads as TGCAGCGCGGGCAGAACTATGAGCTACACCTTC.

This clonotype came up many times. The V call is TRBV5-1, the J call TRBJ1-2; the D gene is possibly TRBD1 (5 bases). Trimming pared 3 bases from V and 9 bases from J, leaving 18 bases between. Per the germline V gene, CDR1 is SGHRS and CDR2 is YFSETQ. The CDR3 spans 14 residues. CDR3: CASSYLLQGESYTF. The DNA for the CDR3 is TGCGCCAGCAGCTACCTTTTGCAGGGAGAGAGCTACACCTTC.